This is a list of T cell receptor beta chains from one sample in a study of T cells in Graves' hyperthyroidism and ophthalmopathy. TCRdb re-derived calls from the multiplex PCR reads in MiXCR, one entry per CDR3 protein. The profile shows approximately 510,000 distinct CDR3 sequences, less than 25% of them singletons. Sequenced material: blood. The receptors were sampled from a man aged 18 to 29 with Graves' hyperthyroidism. The CDR3 runs from the conserved cysteine through the conserved F or W. Each record gives: CDR3 length, clone size, J gene, V gene, D gene, CDR3 DNA, CDR3 protein. The D gene is left open where the match is weak. Rows give clone size only sometimes, using once, few, many, or a class for an expanded clone.

13 | many | TRBJ1-1 | TRBV6-5 | NA | TGTGCCAGCAGTTACACGGGGTACACTGAAGCTTTCTTT | CASSYTGYTEAFF
16 | many | TRBJ2-2 | TRBV12-3/TRBV12-4 | NA | TGTGCCAGCAGTTTACGGCGGGGAGCGAACACCGGGGAGCTGTTTTTT | CASSLRRGANTGELFF
13 | few | TRBJ2-2 | TRBV5-1 | NA | TGCGCCAGCAGCTTGGGGGACCCCGGGGAGCTGTTTTTT | CASSLGDPGELFF
14 | few | TRBJ1-2 | TRBV6-5 | NA | TGTGCCAGCAGTCACAGACCTTCTAACTATGGCTACACCTTC | CASSHRPSNYGYTF
15 | many | TRBJ2-7 | TRBV4-2 | TRBD1 | TGTGCCAGCAGCCAAGATCGGGCAGGGGGATACGAGCAGTACTTC | CASSQDRAGGYEQYF
14 | few | TRBJ2-7 | TRBV3-1 | NA | TGTGCCAGCACCCGAGCGGGCCTCGTCCACGAGCAGTACTTC | CASTRAGLVHEQYF
14 | many | TRBJ2-5 | TRBV18 | TRBD1 | TGTGCCAGCTCACCATTGGACAGGGAAGAGACCCAGTACTTC | CASSPLDREETQYF
14 | many | TRBJ2-7 | TRBV5-1 | NA | TGCGCCAGCAGCTGGGCCCCTAGCGACTACGAGCAGTACTTC | CASSWAPSDYEQYF
15 | few | TRBJ2-5 | TRBV12-3/TRBV12-4 | NA | TGTGCCAGCAGTTTGGGGACGGGATTCCAAGAGACCCAGTACTTC | CASSLGTGFQETQYF
14 | few | TRBJ2-5 | TRBV2 | TRBD1 | TGTGCCAGCAGTAGGGACAGGGGGCCTGAGACCCAGTACTTC | CASSRDRGPETQYF
17 | many | TRBJ2-7 | TRBV6-4 | TRBD1 | TGTGCCAGGACAGGGCGATCGAAAGATGGGCATAGGGACGAGCAGTACTTC | CARTGRSKDGHRDEQYF
14 | many | TRBJ2-2 | TRBV12-5 | NA | TGTGCTAGTGGTTCGGACGGTAGCACCGGGGAGCTGTTTTTT | CASGSDGSTGELFF
14 | few | TRBJ1-2 | TRBV28 | TRBD1 | TGTGCCAGCAGGCTATCGACAGGGGAACGCGGCTACACCTTC | CASRLSTGERGYTF
15 | NA | TRBJ2-5 | TRBV30 | NA | TGTGCCTGGAGTGTACGAGGGGGAGGATCAGAGACCCAGTACTTC | CAWSVRGGGSETQYF
14 | NA | TRBJ2-4 | TRBV7-8 | NA | TGTGCCAGCAGCTTAGGAAGGCTCCCGGGCATTCAGTACTTC | CASSLGRLPGIQYF
17 | NA | TRBJ1-5 | TRBV3-1 | NA | TGTGCCAGCAGCCCGGGACTGGGAAGGGCTAGCAATCAGCCCCAGCATTTT | CASSPGLGRASNQPQHF